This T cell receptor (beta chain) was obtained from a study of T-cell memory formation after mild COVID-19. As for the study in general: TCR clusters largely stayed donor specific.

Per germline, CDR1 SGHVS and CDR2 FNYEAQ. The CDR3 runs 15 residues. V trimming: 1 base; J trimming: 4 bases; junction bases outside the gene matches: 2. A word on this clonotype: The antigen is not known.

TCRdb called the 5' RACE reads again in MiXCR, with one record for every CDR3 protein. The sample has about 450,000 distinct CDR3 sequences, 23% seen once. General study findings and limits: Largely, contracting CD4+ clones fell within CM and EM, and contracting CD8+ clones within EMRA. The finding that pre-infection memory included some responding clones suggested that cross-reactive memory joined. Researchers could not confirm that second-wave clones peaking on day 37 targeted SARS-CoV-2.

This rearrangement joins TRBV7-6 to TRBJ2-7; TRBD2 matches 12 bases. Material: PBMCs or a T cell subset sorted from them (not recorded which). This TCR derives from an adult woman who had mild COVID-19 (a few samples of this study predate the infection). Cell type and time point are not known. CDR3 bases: TGTGCCAGCAGCTTAGGGACTAGCGGGGTGTACGAGCAGTACTTC. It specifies CASSLGTSGVYEQYF. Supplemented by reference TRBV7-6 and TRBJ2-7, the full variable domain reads GAGVSQSPRYKVTKRGQDVALRCDPISGHVSLYWYRQALGQGPEFLTYFNYEAQQDKSGLPNDRFSAERPEGSISTLTIQRTEQRDSAMYRCASSLGTSGVYEQYFGPGTRLTVT.